The sequence of this T cell receptor (beta chain) was determined in a study of T cells after yellow fever vaccination. Study as a whole: Fractions low in cell number were prepared with SMART-Seq v4 Ultra Low Input. Overall study results and limits: Among all clonotypes, a small share was observed in both CD4 and CD8 compartments. Most primary-vaccination clones reappeared after the booster (about 95% CD4, about 90% CD8).

This clonotype was found a few times. Its antigen is undetermined. This CDR3 is 12 amino acids long. Germline values: CDR1 GTSNPN, CDR2 SVGIG (reference sequence). V was trimmed by 2 bases and J by 6 bases, leaving 10 bases between them. Universal primer sites and UMIs were introduced during 5'RACE template-switching synthesis of TCR cDNA. TCRdb passed the 5' RACE reads through MiXCR, listing each CDR3 protein once. The sample lists hundreds of thousands of distinct CDR3 sequences; about 12% were seen once. The sequence derives from a man aged 25-40 years who received the YFV17D yellow fever vaccine. The specimen comprised PBMCs, sampled on the day of the yellow fever booster vaccination. The V call is TRBV30, the J call TRBJ1-1; D is undetermined. Here the CDR3 DNA reads TGTGCCTGGAGTTACGGACGGTCTGAAGCTTTCTTT. Translated, it gives CAWSYGRSEAFF.